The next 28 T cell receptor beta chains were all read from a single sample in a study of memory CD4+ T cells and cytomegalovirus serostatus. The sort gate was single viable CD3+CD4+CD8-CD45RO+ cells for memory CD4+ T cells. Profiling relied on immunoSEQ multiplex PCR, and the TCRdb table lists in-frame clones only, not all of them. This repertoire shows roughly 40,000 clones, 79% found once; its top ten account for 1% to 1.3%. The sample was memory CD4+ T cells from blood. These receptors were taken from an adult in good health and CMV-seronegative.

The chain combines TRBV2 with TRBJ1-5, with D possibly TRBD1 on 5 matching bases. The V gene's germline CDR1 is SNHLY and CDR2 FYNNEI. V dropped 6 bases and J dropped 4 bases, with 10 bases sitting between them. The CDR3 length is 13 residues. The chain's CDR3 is CASRGRGNQPQHF. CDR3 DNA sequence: TGTGCCAGCAGAGGGAGGGGAAATCAGCCCCAGCATTTT.

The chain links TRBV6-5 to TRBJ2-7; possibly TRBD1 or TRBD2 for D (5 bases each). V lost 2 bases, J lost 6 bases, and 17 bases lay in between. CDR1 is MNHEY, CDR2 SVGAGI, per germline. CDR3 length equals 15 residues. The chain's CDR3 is CASSYGWQGSGEQYF. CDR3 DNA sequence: TGTGCCAGCAGTTACGGTTGGCAGGGAAGCGGCGAGCAGTACTTC.

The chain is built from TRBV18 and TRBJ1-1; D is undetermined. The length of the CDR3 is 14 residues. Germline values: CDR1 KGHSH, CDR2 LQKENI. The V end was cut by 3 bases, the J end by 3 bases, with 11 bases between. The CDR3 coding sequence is TGTGCCAGCTCACCGGAACGCATATACACTGAAGCTTTCTTT. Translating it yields CASSPERIYTEAFF.

DNA of the CDR3: TGTGCCAGCAGCTGGAGGCGGGAAGACGAGCAGTACTTC. Its translation: CASSWRREDEQYF. V usage is TRBV4-2 and J usage is TRBJ2-7; possible D gene TRBD2, 6 bases. The V and J ends lost 5 bases and 5 bases respectively, with 13 bases between them. The CDR3 contains 13 residues. CDR1 is LGHNA, CDR2 YNFKEQ, per germline.

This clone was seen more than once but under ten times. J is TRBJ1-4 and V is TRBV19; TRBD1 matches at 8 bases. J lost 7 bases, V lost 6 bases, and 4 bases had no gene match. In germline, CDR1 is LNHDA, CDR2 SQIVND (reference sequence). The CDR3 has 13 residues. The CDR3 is CASSWTGTEKLFF. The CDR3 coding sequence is TGTGCCAGTAGCTGGACAGGGACTGAAAAACTGTTTTTT.

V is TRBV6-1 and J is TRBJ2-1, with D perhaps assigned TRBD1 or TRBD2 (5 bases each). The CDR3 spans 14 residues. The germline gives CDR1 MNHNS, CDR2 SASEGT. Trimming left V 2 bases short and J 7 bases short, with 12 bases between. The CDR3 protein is CASSEYRGMNEQFF. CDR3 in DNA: TGTGCCAGCAGTGAATACCGGGGCATGAATGAGCAGTTCTTC.

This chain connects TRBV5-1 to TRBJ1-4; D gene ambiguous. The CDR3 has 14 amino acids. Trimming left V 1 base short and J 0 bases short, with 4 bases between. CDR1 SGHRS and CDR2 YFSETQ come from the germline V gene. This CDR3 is CASSLTATNEKLFF. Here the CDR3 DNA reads TGCGCCAGCAGCTTGACAGCAACTAATGAAAAACTGTTTTTT.

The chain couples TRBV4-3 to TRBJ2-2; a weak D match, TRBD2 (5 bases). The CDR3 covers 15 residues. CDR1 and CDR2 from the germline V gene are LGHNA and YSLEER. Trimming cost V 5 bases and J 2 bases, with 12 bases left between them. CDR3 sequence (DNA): TGCGCCAGCAGCGAAAGCGGAGGAAACACCGGGGAGCTGTTTTTT. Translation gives CASSESGGNTGELFF.

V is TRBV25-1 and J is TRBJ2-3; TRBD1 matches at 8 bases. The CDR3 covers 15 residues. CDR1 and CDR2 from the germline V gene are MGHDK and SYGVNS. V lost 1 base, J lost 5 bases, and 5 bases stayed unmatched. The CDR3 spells CASSEWAGGIDTQYF. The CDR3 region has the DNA TGTGCCAGCAGTGAATGGGCAGGGGGCATAGATACGCAGTATTTT.

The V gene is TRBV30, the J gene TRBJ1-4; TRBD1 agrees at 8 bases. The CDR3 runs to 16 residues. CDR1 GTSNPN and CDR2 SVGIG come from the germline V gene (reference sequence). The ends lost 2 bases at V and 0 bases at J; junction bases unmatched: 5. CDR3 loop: CAWSRDRSATNEKLFF. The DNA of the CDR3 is TGTGCCTGGAGTCGGGACAGGTCGGCAACTAATGAAAAACTGTTTTTT.

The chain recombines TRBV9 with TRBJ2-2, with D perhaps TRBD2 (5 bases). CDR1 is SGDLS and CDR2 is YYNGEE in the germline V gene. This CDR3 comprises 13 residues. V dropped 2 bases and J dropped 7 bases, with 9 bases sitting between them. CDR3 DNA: TGTGCCAGCAGCGTCCGAGGGTTCGGGGAGCTGTTTTTT. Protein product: CASSVRGFGELFF.

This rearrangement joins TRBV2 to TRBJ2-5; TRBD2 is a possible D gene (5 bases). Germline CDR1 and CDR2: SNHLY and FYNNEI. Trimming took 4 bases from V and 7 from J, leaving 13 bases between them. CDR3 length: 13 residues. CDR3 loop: CASSGSREGTQYF. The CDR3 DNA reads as TGTGCCAGCAGTGGGAGCCGGGAAGGGACCCAGTACTTC.

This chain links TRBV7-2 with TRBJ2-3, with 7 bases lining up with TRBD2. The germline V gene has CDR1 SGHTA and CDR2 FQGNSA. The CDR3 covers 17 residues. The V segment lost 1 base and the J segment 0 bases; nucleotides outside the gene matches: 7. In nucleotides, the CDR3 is TGTGCCAGCAGCTTAGGCTGGAGCGGGACCAGCACAGATACGCAGTATTTT. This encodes CASSLGWSGTSTDTQYF. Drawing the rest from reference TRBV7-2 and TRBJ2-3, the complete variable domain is GAGVSQSPSNKVTEKGKDVELRCDPISGHTALYWYRQSLGQGLEFLIYFQGNSAPDKSGLPSDRFSAERTGGSVSTLTIQRTQQEDSAVYLCASSLGWSGTSTDTQYFGPGTRLTVL.

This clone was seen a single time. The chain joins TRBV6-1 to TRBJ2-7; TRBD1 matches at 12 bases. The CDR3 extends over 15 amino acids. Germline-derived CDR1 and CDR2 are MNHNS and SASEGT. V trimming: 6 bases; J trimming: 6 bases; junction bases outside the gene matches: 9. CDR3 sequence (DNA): TGTGCCAGCAGGGACCCGGGACAGGGGGCTCCCGAGCAGTACTTC. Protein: CASRDPGQGAPEQYF.

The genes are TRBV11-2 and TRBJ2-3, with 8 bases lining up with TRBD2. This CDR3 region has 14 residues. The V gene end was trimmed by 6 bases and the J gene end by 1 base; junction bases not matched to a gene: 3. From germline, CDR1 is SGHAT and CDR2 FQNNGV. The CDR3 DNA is TGTGCCAGCAGAATGACTAGCGGCACAGATACGCAGTATTTT. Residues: CASRMTSGTDTQYF. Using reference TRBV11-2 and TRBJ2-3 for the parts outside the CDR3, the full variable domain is EAGVAQSPRYKIIEKRQSVAFWCNPISGHATLYWYQQILGQGPKLLIQFQNNGVVDDSQLPKDRFSAERLKGVDSTLKIQPAKLEDSAVYLCASRMTSGTDTQYFGPGTRLTVL.

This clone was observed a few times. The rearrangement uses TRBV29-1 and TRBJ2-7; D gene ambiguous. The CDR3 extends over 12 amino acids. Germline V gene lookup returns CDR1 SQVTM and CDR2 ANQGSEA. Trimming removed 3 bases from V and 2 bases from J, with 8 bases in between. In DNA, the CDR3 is TGCAGCGTTGATAGTGGGGCCTACGAGCAGTACTTC. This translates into CSVDSGAYEQYF.

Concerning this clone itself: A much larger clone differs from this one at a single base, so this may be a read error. The DNA of the CDR3 is TGTGCCTGGCGCCTGGGGAGGGCTGTAGAGACCCAGTACTTC. It is translated as CAWRLGRAVETQYF. This chain connects TRBV30 to TRBJ2-5; 7 bases fit TRBD2. CDR3 length: 14 amino acids. With 5 bases clipped from V and 4 bases from J, the junction kept 10 bases outside the gene matches. From germline, CDR1 is GTSNPN and CDR2 SVGIG (reference sequence).

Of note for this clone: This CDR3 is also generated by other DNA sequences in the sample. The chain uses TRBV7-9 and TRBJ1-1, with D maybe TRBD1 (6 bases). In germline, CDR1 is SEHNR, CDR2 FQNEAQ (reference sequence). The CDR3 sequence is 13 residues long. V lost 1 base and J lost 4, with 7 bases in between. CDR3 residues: CASSLGGGTEAFF. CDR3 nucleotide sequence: TGTGCCAGCAGCTTAGGAGGGGGCACTGAAGCTTTCTTT.

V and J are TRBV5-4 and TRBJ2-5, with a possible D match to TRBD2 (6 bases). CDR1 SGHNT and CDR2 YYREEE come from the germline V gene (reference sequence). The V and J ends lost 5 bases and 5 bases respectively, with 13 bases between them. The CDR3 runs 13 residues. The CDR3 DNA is TGTGCCAGCAGAGACTGGGCGGGGGAGACCCAGTACTTC. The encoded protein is CASRDWAGETQYF.

For the CDR3, the DNA is TGTGCCAGTAGTATAGACCGGGACAGGGGGCTTAGCACTGAAGCTTTCTTT. Amino acid sequence: CASSIDRDRGLSTEAFF. V usage is TRBV19 and J usage is TRBJ1-1; 12 bases are shared with TRBD1. Germline loops: CDR1 LNHDA, CDR2 SQIVND (reference sequence). There are 17 residues in the CDR3. The trim removed 0 bases at V and 4 bases at J, leaving 6 bases unmatched.

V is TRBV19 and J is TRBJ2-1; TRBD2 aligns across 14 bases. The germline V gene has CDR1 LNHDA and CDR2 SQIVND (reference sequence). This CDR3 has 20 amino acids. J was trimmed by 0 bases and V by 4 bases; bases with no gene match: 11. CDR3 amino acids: CASSRPPGLAGARSYNEQFF. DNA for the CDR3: TGTGCCAGTAGTAGGCCCCCGGGACTAGCGGGAGCGCGCTCCTACAATGAGCAGTTCTTC.

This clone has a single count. The CDR3 coding sequence is TGTGCCAGCAGCTTAAACACCGGGGAGCTGTTTTTT. This encodes CASSLNTGELFF. The chain links TRBV11-3 to TRBJ2-2; D not resolved. Deletions cut 2 bases from V and 2 bases from J, with 0 bases between. Germline V gives CDR1 SGHNT, CDR2 YENEEA. The CDR3 runs to 12 residues.

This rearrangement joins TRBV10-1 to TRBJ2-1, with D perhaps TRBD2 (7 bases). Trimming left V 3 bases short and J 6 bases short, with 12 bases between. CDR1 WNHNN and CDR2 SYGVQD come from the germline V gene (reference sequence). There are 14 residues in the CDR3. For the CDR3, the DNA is TGCGCCAGCAGTGACAGGGGACTACCCAATGAGCAGTTCTTC. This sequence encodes CASSDRGLPNEQFF.

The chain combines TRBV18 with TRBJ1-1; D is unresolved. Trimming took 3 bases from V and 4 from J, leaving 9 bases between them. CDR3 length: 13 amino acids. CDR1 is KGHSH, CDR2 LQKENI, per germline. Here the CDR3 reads CASSPGLSTEAFF. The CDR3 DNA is TGTGCCAGCTCACCCGGATTGAGCACTGAAGCTTTCTTT.

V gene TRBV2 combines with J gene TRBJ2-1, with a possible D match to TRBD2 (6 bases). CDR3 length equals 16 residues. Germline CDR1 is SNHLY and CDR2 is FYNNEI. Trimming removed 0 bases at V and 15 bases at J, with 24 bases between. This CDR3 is CASSEALWTAGRNPFF. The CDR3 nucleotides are TGTGCCAGCAGTGAAGCGCTTTGGACGGCGGGGAGAAATCCGTTCTTC.

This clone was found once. CDR3 nucleotides: TGTGCCAGTATCCCCGGGACGGAGAACTATGGCTACACCTTC. Its translation: CASIPGTENYGYTF. The chain recombines TRBV19 with TRBJ1-2; weak D call: TRBD1 (5 bases). Germline CDR1 reads LNHDA; CDR2 reads SQIVND (reference sequence). V lost 7 bases and J lost 2, with 14 bases in between. CDR3 length: 14 amino acids.

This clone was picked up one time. The CDR3 DNA sequence: TGTGCCAGCAGGCGCACCACAAGCACAGATACGCAGTATTTT. Protein sequence: CASRRTTSTDTQYF. The chain carries TRBV2 and TRBJ2-3, with D unresolved. The CDR3 loop spans 14 amino acids. With 6 bases removed from V and 0 bases from J, the gap between germline ends came to 10 bases. Germline CDR1 reads SNHLY; CDR2 reads FYNNEI.

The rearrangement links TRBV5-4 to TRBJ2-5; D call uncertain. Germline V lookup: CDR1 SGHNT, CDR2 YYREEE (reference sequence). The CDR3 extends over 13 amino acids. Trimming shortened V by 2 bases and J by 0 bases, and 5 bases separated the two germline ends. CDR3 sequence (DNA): TGTGCCAGCAGCTTTTGGTACCAAGAGACCCAGTACTTC. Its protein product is CASSFWYQETQYF.